Sequencing of this TCR beta chain was carried out in a study of cytomegalovirus exposure and HLA in healthy donors. Study background: Within an early data release were roughly 83 million unique TCRs drawn from HLA-typed donors. The study placed around 85% of its 398 genotyped donors in the Caucasian-associated ancestry cluster.

It was with 60 Vbeta and 13 Jbeta primers that the PCR ran. Profiling relied on immunoSEQ multiplex PCR, and the TCRdb table lists in-frame clones only, not all of them. The sample has roughly 93,000 clones, around 76% seen once. General study points: CMV antigen specificity of three CMV-associated chains was confirmed in vitro. In a later analysis, specific HLA alleles were associated with approximately 17,000 TCR beta sequences at a 0.05 false discovery rate.

V shed 4 bases and J 5 bases; nucleotides not matched to a gene: 5. CDR3 length equals 14 residues. The germline CDR1 and CDR2 sequences are MNHEY and SVGAGI. In this sample, this clone turned up a few times. Antigen specificity is unknown. This receptor was taken from a human donor in good health. J is TRBJ1-1 and V is TRBV6-5, with 9 nucleotides matching TRBD1. The specimen was PBMCs. CDR3 in amino acids: CASSSTGGWTEAFF. In DNA form, the CDR3 reads TGTGCCAGCAGTTCAACAGGGGGCTGGACTGAAGCTTTCTTT.